This TCR beta chain was documented in a study of cytomegalovirus exposure and HLA in healthy donors. Some clones are missing from TCRdb's copy, which holds only in-frame ones; the method was immunoSEQ multiplex PCR. The data show fewer than 85,000 clones, roughly 92% seen once. The trim removed 2 bases at V and 1 base at J, leaving 3 bases unmatched. CDR3 length: 15 residues. The germline CDR1 and CDR2 sequences are SNHLY and FYNNEI. The V call is TRBV2, the J call TRBJ2-7; 9 nucleotides match TRBD2. This clonotype was obtained from a woman between 18 and 29 years old in good health and CMV-seronegative. Sequencing was carried out using PBMCs. This chain's CDR3 is CASSELLAGSYEQYF. CDR3 nucleotide sequence: TGTGCCAGCAGTGAATTACTAGCGGGTTCCTACGAGCAGTACTTC. The full variable domain, in which reference TRBV2 and TRBJ2-7 provide the parts outside the CDR3, is EPEVTQTPSHQVTQMGQEVILRCVPISNHLYFYWYRQILGQKVEFLVSFYNNEISEKSEIFDDQFSVERPDGSNFTLKIRSTKLEDSAMYFCASSELLAGSYEQYFGPGTRLTVT.